Listed here are 32 T cell receptor beta chains from one sample, sequenced in a study of blood T cell repertoires in COVID-19. TCRdb keeps only in-frame clones here, not all; method: immunoSEQ multiplex PCR. The table records hundreds of thousands of clones, around nine tenths of them present only once. The sample was PBMCs or T cells enriched from blood (not recorded which). Every receptor here comes from a young woman with acute COVID-19.

The chain has TRBV12-3 or TRBV12-4 and TRBJ1-2, with TRBD1 matching over 9 bases. J lost 5 bases, V lost 10 bases, and 8 bases had no gene match. The CDR3 is made up of 13 amino acids. CDR3: CATTGQGGYGYTF. Written as DNA, the CDR3 is TGTGCCACAACGGGACAGGGAGGTTATGGCTACACCTTC.

This chain links TRBV5-1 with TRBJ2-3; TRBD2 is a possible D gene (6 bases). CDR3 length equals 15 residues. The V end lost 5 bases, the J end lost 0 bases, and 13 bases lay between the germline ends. Germline CDR1 is SGHRS and CDR2 is YFSETQ. CDR3 loop: CASSRSGYSTDTQYF. CDR3 bases: TGCGCCAGCAGTCGTAGCGGATACAGCACAGATACGCAGTATTTT.

The rearrangement uses TRBV28 and TRBJ2-5; TRBD2 aligns across 7 bases. Per the germline V gene, CDR1 is MDHEN and CDR2 is SYDVKM. Trimming took 6 bases from V and 4 from J; bases not matched to a gene: 5. The CDR3 covers 13 residues. CDR3 in amino acids: CASRWGGRETQYF. Here the CDR3 DNA reads TGTGCCAGCAGATGGGGCGGGAGAGAGACCCAGTACTTC.

The V and J genes are TRBV19 and TRBJ1-5, with D uncertain. Per the germline V gene, CDR1 is LNHDA and CDR2 is SQIVND (reference sequence). The CDR3 loop spans 13 amino acids. V lost 5 bases and J 6 bases, leaving 11 bases between the germline ends. The CDR3 DNA reads TGTGCCAGTAGTGTCGAGCCGGGTCAGCCCCAGCATTTT. Encoded protein: CASSVEPGQPQHF.

The chain has TRBV5-1 and TRBJ2-5, with D maybe TRBD1 (5 bases). Germline CDR1 and CDR2: SGHRS and YFSETQ. Trimming pared 4 bases from V and 5 bases from J, leaving 18 bases between. The CDR3 covers 15 residues. CDR3 region: CASSLEPGPTETQYF. CDR3 nucleotide sequence: TGCGCCAGCAGCCTGGAACCAGGGCCTACTGAGACCCAGTACTTC.

This chain joins TRBV7-3 and TRBJ2-2; 7 bases align to TRBD2. CDR3 length: 16 amino acids. Germline CDR1 SGHTA, CDR2 FQGTGA. V lost 2 bases, J lost 4 bases, and 7 bases stayed unmatched. The CDR3 nucleotides are TGTGCCAGCAGCTTATTAGTGACTAGCAGCACCGGGGAGCTGTTTTTT. Protein sequence: CASSLLVTSSTGELFF.

This clone came up once. The rearrangement uses TRBV5-1 and TRBJ2-7, with D possibly matching TRBD1 (6 bases). The CDR3 is 12 amino acids. The germline V gene has CDR1 SGHRS and CDR2 YFSETQ. The V and J ends lost 4 bases and 6 bases respectively, with 11 bases between them. The CDR3 DNA reads as TGCGCCAGCAGCATACAGGGAAGCGAGCAGTACTTC. Its protein product is CASSIQGSEQYF.

The V gene is TRBV10-3, the J gene TRBJ2-7, with 7 bases lining up with TRBD1. The junction had 5 bases not matched to a gene; V was cut back by 9 bases and J by 0 bases. The germline gives CDR1 ENHRY, CDR2 SYGVKD. This CDR3 is built from 13 residues. The CDR3 is CAIGTVSSYEQYF. CDR3 bases: TGTGCCATAGGGACAGTTAGCTCCTACGAGCAGTACTTC.

The genes are TRBV4-3 and TRBJ2-3; D remains ambiguous. The length of the CDR3 is 14 residues. The V gene lost 1 base and the J gene lost 4 bases, with 9 bases spanning the gap. CDR1 is LGHNA and CDR2 is YSLEER in the germline V gene. The CDR3 nucleotides read TGCGCCAGCAGCCAAGGGCCTCGATCAGATACGCAGTATTTT. Translating it yields CASSQGPRSDTQYF.

The rearrangement links TRBV7-9 to TRBJ2-3; 9 bases agree with TRBD2. Germline CDR1 and CDR2: SEHNR and FQNEAQ (reference sequence). The length of the CDR3 is 16 residues. The trim removed 6 bases at V and 1 base at J, leaving 8 bases unmatched. The CDR3 sequence is CASSSYGGGGTDTQYF. The DNA for the CDR3 is TGTGCCAGCAGTTCTTACGGCGGGGGGGGCACAGATACGCAGTATTTT.

V and J are TRBV7-9 and TRBJ1-1, with 7 positions matching TRBD1. Germline V lookup: CDR1 SEHNR, CDR2 FQNEAQ (reference sequence). The trim removed 7 bases at V and 1 base at J, leaving 6 bases unmatched. The CDR3 consists of 14 residues. The CDR3 DNA reads TGTGCCAGCACCGAGGGGGCTGGGAACACTGAAGCTTTCTTT. Translated: CASTEGAGNTEAFF. The full variable domain, its missing parts supplied by reference TRBV7-9 and TRBJ1-1, is DTGVSQNPRHKITKRGQNVTFRCDPISEHNRLYWYRQTLGQGPEFLTYFQNEAQLEKSRLLSDRFSAERPKGSFSTLEIQRTEQGDSAMYLCASTEGAGNTEAFFGQGTRLTVV.

V is TRBV5-1 and J is TRBJ2-5; 11 bases map to TRBD2. With V trimmed by 0 bases and J by 7 bases, 8 bases remained unmatched. The CDR3 is made up of 16 amino acids. Per the germline V gene, CDR1 is SGHRS and CDR2 is YFSETQ. This chain's CDR3 is CASSLVSSGGSGTQYF. CDR3 coding DNA: TGCGCCAGCAGCTTGGTGTCTAGCGGGGGGAGCGGGACCCAGTACTTC.

This rearrangement joins TRBV2 to TRBJ1-2, with unresolved D. Per the germline V gene, CDR1 is SNHLY and CDR2 is FYNNEI. The CDR3 has 15 residues. The ends were cut back, 2 bases at V and 1 base at J, with 11 bases in the middle. The CDR3 reads CASSENSQFNYGYTF. The CDR3 DNA sequence: TGTGCCAGCAGTGAAAACAGCCAATTTAACTATGGCTACACCTTC.

V gene TRBV14 combines with J gene TRBJ1-3; 9 bases are a match to TRBD1. Germline-derived CDR1 and CDR2 are SGHDN and FVKESK. The CDR3 is 18 amino acids. V shed 1 base and J 1 base; nucleotides not matched to a gene: 8. The CDR3 region is CASSQGIRTGESGNTIYF. CDR3 coding DNA: TGTGCCAGCAGCCAAGGAATAAGGACAGGGGAATCTGGAAACACCATATATTTT.

The gene calls are TRBV5-1 and TRBJ1-5, with D unresolved. CDR3 length: 15 residues. The V end lost 1 base, the J end lost 2 bases, and 10 bases lay between the germline ends. CDR1 and CDR2 from the germline V gene are SGHRS and YFSETQ. DNA of the CDR3: TGCGCCAGCAGCTTGAGCGGTCTGGGCAATCAGCCCCAGCATTTT. Protein product: CASSLSGLGNQPQHF.

The gene calls are TRBV25-1 and TRBJ2-5, with D maybe TRBD1 (5 bases). Germline CDR1 reads MGHDK; CDR2 reads SYGVNS. CDR3 length equals 13 residues. Trimming took 4 bases from V and 5 from J, leaving 11 bases between them. CDR3 DNA sequence: TGTGCCAGCAGTGGACAGTCCGGGGAGACCCAGTACTTC. Translated: CASSGQSGETQYF.

This clone was counted only a few times. The chain carries TRBV19 and TRBJ1-2; D uncertain. V was pared by 3 bases and J by 3 bases, with 11 bases between. The CDR3 length is 14 residues. Germline-derived CDR1 and CDR2 are LNHDA and SQIVND (reference sequence). The CDR3 is CASSIAATYYGYTF. The DNA for the CDR3 is TGTGCCAGTAGTATCGCCGCGACATACTATGGCTACACCTTC.

J is TRBJ1-5 and V is TRBV5-6; a possible D gene is TRBD1 (6 bases). Trimming took off 4 bases at V and 6 bases at J, with 14 bases between the two ends. This CDR3 is built from 14 residues. Germline-derived CDR1 and CDR2 are SGHDT and YYEEEE. The CDR3 region is CASSGQGSSQPQHF. CDR3 coding DNA: TGTGCCAGCAGCGGGCAGGGGAGTAGTCAGCCCCAGCATTTT.

The chain joins TRBV21-1 to TRBJ1-5; the DNA was not used to check the table's D call, TRBD1. TRBV21-1 is a pseudogene. The length of the CDR3 is 17 residues. In DNA, the CDR3 is TGTGCCAGCAGCAAGCTAACAGGCAACCATAGCAATCAGCCCCAGCATTTT. It translates to CASSKLTGNHSNQPQHF.

The CDR3 sequence: CASSPDRGRYNEQFF. The CDR3 region has the DNA TGTGCCAGCAGCCCCGACAGGGGGCGATACAATGAGCAGTTCTTC. V gene TRBV3-1 (or the pseudogene TRBV3-2) combines with J gene TRBJ2-1; TRBD1 aligns across 10 bases. The CDR3 totals 15 residues. Germline lookup yields CDR1 LGHDT and CDR2 YNNKEL (reference sequence). V lost 4 bases, J lost 4 bases, and 4 bases stayed unmatched.

This clone showed up just once. In DNA, the CDR3 is TGTGCCAGCAGCCCGCCACAGGGGACTGAAGCTTTCTTT. This sequence encodes CASSPPQGTEAFF. The rearrangement joins TRBV6-2 or TRBV6-3 to TRBJ1-1; 7 bases map to TRBD1. The CDR3 extends over 13 amino acids. With 6 bases clipped from V and 5 bases from J, the junction kept 6 bases outside the gene matches. Germline V CDR1 and CDR2: MNHEY, SVGEGT.

The chain has TRBV3-1 (or the pseudogene TRBV3-2) and TRBJ2-6; no firm D call. The germline gives CDR1 LGHDT, CDR2 YNNKEL (reference sequence). The CDR3 has 14 amino acids. Trimming cost V 2 bases and J 1 base, with 3 bases left between them. The DNA of the CDR3 is TGTGCCAGCAGCCAATCATCTGGGGCCAACGTCCTGACTTTC. It encodes CASSQSSGANVLTF.

In this sample, this clone turned up once. This chain joins TRBV18 and TRBJ2-7; 11 bases agree with TRBD2. Looked up from germline, CDR1 is KGHSH and CDR2 is LQKENI. Trimming at V came to 5 bases and at J to 5 bases, leaving 11 bases not matched to a gene. The CDR3 spans 16 residues. CDR3 DNA sequence: TGTGCCAGCTCATCGACCGGGACTAGCGGCCCTGACGAGCAGTACTTC. Translated: CASSSTGTSGPDEQYF.

The gene calls are TRBV30 and TRBJ2-2; D possibly corresponds to TRBD1 (6 bases). Trimming left V 5 bases short and J 4 bases short, with 11 bases between. The CDR3 has 13 residues. The V gene's germline CDR1 is GTSNPN and CDR2 SVGIG (reference sequence). The CDR3 sequence: CAWAQGSTGELFF. In DNA form, the CDR3 reads TGTGCCTGGGCACAGGGTTCCACCGGGGAGCTGTTTTTT.

The gene calls are TRBV7-9 and TRBJ2-2; D not certain. The CDR3 has 18 residues. Per the germline V gene, CDR1 is SEHNR and CDR2 is FQNEAQ (reference sequence). The ends were cut back, 5 bases at V and 2 bases at J, with 21 bases in the middle. The CDR3 loop is CASSPSGPDIPNTGELFF. CDR3 bases: TGTGCCAGCAGCCCGAGTGGCCCTGACATACCTAACACCGGGGAGCTGTTTTTT.

The chain has TRBV5-6 and TRBJ1-4; D possibly corresponds to TRBD1 (6 bases). The germline V gene encodes CDR1 SGHDT and CDR2 YYEEEE. V was clipped by 1 base and J by 8 bases, with 12 bases between them. The CDR3 runs 14 residues. CDR3 region: CASSLISGGEKLFF. Written as DNA, the CDR3 is TGTGCCAGCAGCTTGATCTCGGGGGGCGAAAAACTGTTTTTT.

The rearrangement uses TRBV5-1 and TRBJ2-3; 7 bases match TRBD2. The CDR3 has 16 amino acids. The V segment lost 0 bases and the J segment 1 base; nucleotides outside the gene matches: 5. The germline V gene encodes CDR1 SGHRS and CDR2 YFSETQ. The chain's CDR3 is CASSLGSGVGTDTQYF. For the CDR3, the DNA is TGCGCCAGCAGCTTGGGCAGCGGGGTGGGCACAGATACGCAGTATTTT.

This clone was detected only a few times. The J gene is TRBJ2-7, the V gene TRBV5-5; the D gene is possibly TRBD1 (6 bases). The ends were cut back, 4 bases at V and 0 bases at J, with 20 bases in the middle. Germline values: CDR1 SGHKS, CDR2 YYEKEE (reference sequence). This CDR3 spans 17 amino acids. CDR3 DNA: TGTGCCAGCAGCGTTACGCCCCGGTTGGGGGCCTCCTACGAGCAGTACTTC. Translated, it gives CASSVTPRLGASYEQYF.

The J gene is TRBJ2-3, the V gene TRBV19; 8 bases match TRBD1. The CDR3 sequence is 15 residues long. The J segment lost 3 bases and the V segment lost 4 bases, leaving 6 bases of the junction unmatched. CDR1 and CDR2 (germline): LNHDA, SQIVND (reference sequence). The CDR3 reads CASSNRGIGTDTQYF. In DNA, the CDR3 is TGTGCCAGTAGTAACAGGGGGATTGGTACAGATACGCAGTATTTT.

The chain links TRBV4-3 to TRBJ1-5, with 8 bases identical to TRBD1. The CDR3 covers 14 residues. CDR1 and CDR2 from the germline V gene are LGHNA and YSLEER. Germline trimming cut 0 bases from V and 7 bases from J; bases unmatched to any gene: 2. For the CDR3, the DNA is TGCGCCAGCAGCCAAGATCAGGGGGCCCAGCCCCAGCATTTT. It encodes CASSQDQGAQPQHF.

The gene calls are TRBV7-2 and TRBJ1-3; D is perhaps TRBD1 (6 bases). The CDR3 loop spans 14 amino acids. Germline values: CDR1 SGHTA, CDR2 FQGNSA. Between the trimmed V and J ends, which lost 6 bases and 0 bases, there was a span of 9 bases. Here the CDR3 DNA reads TGTGCCAGCAGGCCAGGGGCCTCTGGAAACACCATATATTTT. It specifies CASRPGASGNTIYF.

This clone is a singleton in its sample. The chain is built from TRBV5-5 and TRBJ1-6; 8 nucleotides match TRBD1. The CDR3 has 16 residues. Losses at the gene ends were 6 bases for V and 7 bases for J; bases not matched to a gene: 12. Looked up from germline, CDR1 is SGHKS and CDR2 is YYEKEE (reference sequence). CDR3 nucleotide sequence: TGTGCCAGCACCCCCGGCGGCAGGGGGCTGAATTCACCCCTCCACTTT. Protein: CASTPGGRGLNSPLHF.